The rows below give T cell receptor beta chains drawn from one sample of a study of shared clonotypes between healthy human individuals. Measured with immunoSEQ multiplex PCR; TCRdb has only the in-frame clones, and not every one. The repertoire holds about 330,000 clones, with roughly 91% as singletons. The sequencing sample was made of memory CD8+ T cells sorted from blood. These receptors were taken from a young man in good health. Both conserved end residues are part of each CDR3. A D gene is named only where the DNA matches it firmly. For some rows the clone size is stated as once, few or many, or as a class when expanded; others skip it.

TRBV28	15	TRBJ1-6	-	-	TGTGCCAGCAGTGCAGGACACGTCGCTAATTCACCCCTCCACTTT	CASSAGHVANSPLHF
TRBV10-1	15	TRBJ2-2	TRBD1	-	TGCGCCCGCGAGAGGATAGACAGGGATAACGGGGAGCTGTTTTTT	CARERIDRDNGELFF
TRBV6-5	16	TRBJ2-7	TRBD2	-	TGTGCCAGCAGTTCACCCGGACTAGCTGCTACCTACGAGCAGTACTTC	CASSSPGLAATYEQYF
TRBV6-1	15	TRBJ1-6	TRBD1	-	TGTGCAACCGGACAGGGGGAATTATCTAATTCACCCCTCCACTTT	CATGQGELSNSPLHF
TRBV30	14	TRBJ2-7	TRBD2	once	TGTGCCTGGACAGGGGCGGGAGGGTCCTACGAGCAGTACTTC	CAWTGAGGSYEQYF
TRBV27	14	TRBJ1-6	-	-	TGTGCCAGCAGTTTCAGCTCCTATAATTCACCCCTCCACTTT	CASSFSSYNSPLHF
TRBV13	14	TRBJ1-6	-	-	TGTGCCAGCAGCTTAGCGGGCGGCGGGTCACCCCTCCACTTT	CASSLAGGGSPLHF
TRBV10-1	14	TRBJ2-7	-	-	TGCGCCAGCACCGACAGACGGAGCTCCTACGAGCAGTACTTC	CASTDRRSSYEQYF
TRBV5-6	16	TRBJ2-3	TRBD2	-	TGTGCCAGCAGCCCGGGACTAGCGGGAGTGGCAGATACGCAGTATTTT	CASSPGLAGVADTQYF
TRBV7-6	12	TRBJ2-7	-	-	TGTGCCAGCAGCTTAGCGCTCAACGAGCAGTACTTC	CASSLALNEQYF
TRBV2	14	TRBJ2-7	TRBD2	-	TGTGCCAGCAGTCCTAGCGGGGGTGGCTACGAGCAGTACTTC	CASSPSGGGYEQYF
TRBV7-9	16	TRBJ2-7	TRBD2	-	TGTGCCAGCAGCCCTCTAGCGGGAGGGAGCTCCTACGAGCAGTACTTC	CASSPLAGGSSYEQYF
TRBV5-4	12	TRBJ2-7	TRBD1	-	TGTGCCAGCAGCACGACAGGGGACGAGCAGTACTTC	CASSTTGDEQYF
TRBV6-5	13	TRBJ1-1	-	-	TGTGCCAGCAGTTACAACGGGGGGGGTGAAGCTTTCTTT	CASSYNGGGEAFF
TRBV10-3	14	TRBJ1-2	-	-	TGTGCCATCAGTGATGGGGGATTTGGCTATGGCTACACCTTC	CAISDGGFGYGYTF
TRBV5-4	14	TRBJ2-7	TRBD2	-	TGTGCCAGCAGCCCTGGGCGGGGGACCTACGAGCAGTACTTC	CASSPGRGTYEQYF
TRBV2	18	TRBJ1-1	-	-	TGTGCCAGCATCCATAGCCTAGAGGGAGGGACTGGGTACACTGAAGCTTTCTTT	CASIHSLEGGTGYTEAFF
TRBV27	15	TRBJ2-7	TRBD2	once	TGTGCCAGCAGTTTAGGGACTAGCGGGGGATACGAGCAGTACTTC	CASSLGTSGGYEQYF
TRBV2	15	TRBJ2-1	TRBD2	-	TGTGCCAGCATTTTAGCGGGGGGCGTCAACAATGAGCAGTTCTTC	CASILAGGVNNEQFF
TRBV4-3	16	TRBJ1-1	-	-	TGCGCCAGCAGCCAAGGCTTCGGGGAAATAGGGGCTGAAGCTTTCTTT	CASSQGFGEIGAEAFF
TRBV10-3	15	TRBJ1-2	-	-	TGTGCCATCCTAGTCCGGGAGGGGCTCTTCTATGGCTACACCTTC	CAILVREGLFYGYTF
TRBV29-1	13	TRBJ2-5	-	once	TGCAGCGTTGACAAAGCAGGGTTGGAGACCCAGTACTTC	CSVDKAGLETQYF
TRBV2	19	TRBJ2-6	TRBD2	-	TGTGCCAGCAGCGAGGGACTAGCGGGGGGGCCTTCTGGGGCCAACGTCCTGACTTTC	CASSEGLAGGPSGANVLTF
TRBV25-1	17	TRBJ1-2	TRBD1	-	TGTGCCAGCAGTGGATGGGACAGCCAGATAACCGACTATGGCTACACCTTC	CASSGWDSQITDYGYTF
TRBV6-5	15	TRBJ2-7	TRBD1	-	TGTGCCATCACAATCCCGGGACAGGATTCCTACGAGCAGTACTTC	CAITIPGQDSYEQYF
TRBV30	13	TRBJ1-2	-	-	TGTGCCTGGAGACTACAGGGAGCAAACGGCTACACCTTC	CAWRLQGANGYTF
TRBV27	14	TRBJ1-5	-	-	TGTGCCAGCAGTTCTATGGGGTCCAATCAGCCCCAGCATTTT	CASSSMGSNQPQHF
TRBV2	14	TRBJ2-5	-	-	TGTGCCAGCAGAGGGGACCTTATGGAGGAGACCCAGTACTTC	CASRGDLMEETQYF
TRBV27	15	TRBJ1-1	-	-	TGTGCCAGCAGTTTATTGTCGCAGGGTCTCGCTGAAGCTTTCTTT	CASSLLSQGLAEAFF
TRBV6-1	13	TRBJ1-5	-	-	TGTGCCAGCAGTGAAGTGGGGGCCCAGCCCCAGCATTTT	CASSEVGAQPQHF